This T cell receptor (beta chain) was recovered during a study of beta chain features in type 1 diabetes. Regarding the study as a whole: Across all four CD4+ subsets, people with type 1 diabetes showed modestly shorter TCRB CDR3s. TCRB repertoires of naive, central memory and Treg cells appeared more similar among patients than among healthy donors.

Reverse transcribing all isolated RNA meant expressed TCRB transcripts were sequenced. For naive, central memory and regulatory T cell samples, reads averaged roughly 4 million. Only in-frame clones appear in the TCRdb table, and some are missing; sequencing was by immunoSEQ multiplex PCR. This table has roughly 170,000 clones, around an eighth appearing once. The CDR3 runs 16 residues. Germline CDR1 reads SEHNR; CDR2 reads FQNEAQ (reference sequence). The ends lost 2 bases at V and 4 bases at J; junction bases unmatched: 3. This clone has a handful of counts. What it binds is not known. The chain combines TRBV7-9 with TRBJ2-7; 15 bases fit TRBD2. The receptor comes from a woman aged 18-29 years in good health. The sample consisted of central memory CD4+ T cells from blood. The CDR3 DNA follows: TGTGCCAGCAGCTTATTCGGGACTAGCGGGAGGTACGAGCAGTACTTC. It translates to CASSLFGTSGRYEQYF.